A selection of T cell receptor beta chains follows, all from one sample in a study of cytomegalovirus exposure and HLA in healthy donors. Assay used: immunoSEQ multiplex PCR; TCRdb lists only in-frame clones, some missing. The sample contains 250,000 or so clones, roughly 91% of which appear only once. Sequencing was performed on PBMCs. Receptors were obtained from a girl aged 2 to 10 in good health and CMV-seronegative. Each CDR3 is given with its conserved first and last residue. D genes are given only for firm matches. Where a row states a size, it is once, few, many or the class of an expanded clone; other rows omit it.

CDR3,DNA,D,J,size,V
CASSIASGRGLADTQYF,TGTGCCAGTAGTATCGCTAGCGGGAGGGGTTTGGCAGATACGCAGTATTTT,TRBD2,TRBJ2-3,once,TRBV19
CATSREGAGGVGETEAFF,TGTGCCACCAGCAGAGAAGGGGCAGGGGGCGTTGGCGAAACTGAAGCTTTCTTT,TRBD1,TRBJ1-1,NA,TRBV15
CASSSGDPLRVYGYTF,TGTGCCAGCAGCTCAGGGGATCCCTTGAGGGTCTATGGCTACACCTTC,NA,TRBJ1-2,NA,TRBV7-9
CASSLTGTYEQYF,TGTGCCAGCAGTTTAACGGGGACCTACGAGCAGTACTTC,NA,TRBJ2-7,NA,TRBV28
CASSFEPANYGYTF,TGTGCCAGCAGTTTTGAGCCGGCTAACTATGGCTACACCTTC,NA,TRBJ1-2,NA,TRBV28
CASSLAGEGRETQYF,TGTGCCAGCAGCTTAGCGGGGGAGGGGAGGGAGACCCAGTACTTC,TRBD2,TRBJ2-5,NA,TRBV7-2
CASSPTGGNSPLHF,TGTGCCAGCAGTCCGACAGGGGGCAATTCACCCCTCCACTTT,TRBD1,TRBJ1-6,NA,TRBV9
CASTIGLAGVGDTQYF,TGCGCCAGCACAATCGGACTAGCGGGAGTTGGAGATACGCAGTATTTT,TRBD2,TRBJ2-3,once,TRBV10-2
CASSPTGGLNEQFF,TGTGCCAGCAGCCCGACAGGGGGTCTCAATGAGCAGTTCTTC,TRBD1,TRBJ2-1,once,TRBV7-9
CASSSIAGGTDTQYF,TGTGCCAGTAGTTCCATAGCGGGGGGCACAGATACGCAGTATTTT,TRBD2,TRBJ2-3,NA,TRBV19
CSVVRPGDASTDTQYF,TGCAGCGTTGTTCGGCCAGGGGACGCCAGCACAGATACGCAGTATTTT,NA,TRBJ2-3,NA,TRBV29-1
CASSQDPTGANYGYTF,TGTGCCAGCAGCCAAGATCCGACAGGAGCTAACTATGGCTACACCTTC,NA,TRBJ1-2,NA,TRBV4-2
CASSLDSQKLFF,TGTGCCAGCAGCTTAGACAGTCAAAAACTGTTTTTT,NA,TRBJ1-4,NA,TRBV7-2
CATRPAYEQYF,TGTGCCACCCGCCCCGCCTACGAGCAGTACTTC,NA,TRBJ2-7,NA,TRBV2
CASSMGRGRGDTEAFF,TGCGCCAGCAGTATGGGTAGGGGCCGGGGGGACACTGAAGCTTTCTTT,NA,TRBJ1-1,NA,TRBV5-1
CASSNRRGSNEQFF,TGTGCCAGCAGCAACCGACGCGGGAGCAATGAGCAGTTCTTC,TRBD2,TRBJ2-1,NA,TRBV7-2
CASSLGGTGLGNTIYF,TGTGCCAGCAGCTTAGGAGGGACAGGGTTAGGAAACACCATATATTTT,TRBD1,TRBJ1-3,NA,TRBV13